This entry lists 10 T cell receptor beta chains sequenced from one sample in a study of T cell responses to AZD1222 COVID-19 vaccine. Clones were sequenced by immunoSEQ multiplex PCR, and TCRdb holds only the in-frame ones, with some missing. The sample lists around 140,000 clones, 75% to 90% occurring once. Material: peripheral blood, obtained on day 0 of AZD1222 vaccination. The source is an adult in good health.

J is TRBJ1-3 and V is TRBV7-6; no reliable D call. Per germline, CDR1 SGHVS and CDR2 FNYEAQ. The CDR3 totals 15 residues. V lost 5 bases and J 0 bases, leaving 11 bases between the germline ends. The CDR3 region is CASSISLISGNTIYF. The CDR3 bases are TGTGCCAGCAGCATAAGCCTTATCTCTGGAAACACCATATATTTT.

This chain links TRBV19 with TRBJ2-1; TRBD1 agrees at 7 bases. This CDR3 has 14 residues. Germline assignment: CDR1 LNHDA and CDR2 SQIVND (reference sequence). V lost 4 bases and J lost 8; bases outside the gene matches: 8. DNA of the CDR3: TGTGCCAGTAGTAGCGCGACAGGGTCGTATGAGCAGTTCTTC. Its translation: CASSSATGSYEQFF.

By proportion, this clone is medium-sized. This chain joins TRBV7-2 and TRBJ2-3; 8 bases fit TRBD1. Germline values: CDR1 SGHTA, CDR2 FQGNSA. The CDR3 has 15 residues. Losses at the gene ends were 1 base for V and 2 bases for J; bases not matched to a gene: 2. The CDR3 reads CASSLGTGHTDTQYF. DNA for the CDR3: TGTGCCAGCAGCTTAGGGACAGGGCACACAGATACGCAGTATTTT.

The chain joins TRBV6-1 to TRBJ1-5; a possible D gene is TRBD1 (5 bases). Germline V lookup: CDR1 MNHNS, CDR2 SASEGT. V lost 2 bases, J lost 4 bases, and 9 bases lay in between. The CDR3 has 14 amino acids. The CDR3 DNA reads as TGTGCCAGCAGTGAATGGGGGAGGAATCAGCCCCAGCATTTT. Translation: CASSEWGRNQPQHF.

The chain uses TRBV6-5 and TRBJ2-1, with D possibly matching TRBD2 (6 bases). The CDR3 covers 11 residues. CDR1 and CDR2 from the germline V gene are MNHEY and SVGAGI. V was clipped by 3 bases and J by 13 bases, with 10 bases between them. The CDR3 sequence is CASSYSGSQFF. DNA for the CDR3: TGTGCCAGCAGTTATAGCGGATCACAGTTCTTC.

CDR3 region: CASSLAGTSENTGELFF. The CDR3 nucleotides are TGTGCCAGCAGCTTAGCTGGGACTAGCGAGAACACCGGGGAGCTGTTTTTT. The rearrangement joins TRBV7-6 to TRBJ2-2; TRBD2 matches 10 bases. CDR1 and CDR2 from the germline V gene are SGHVS and FNYEAQ. This CDR3 is built from 17 residues. J lost 1 base, V lost 0 bases, and 2 bases had no gene match.

This clone was picked up one time. The V gene is TRBV19, the J gene TRBJ2-1, with 9 bases matching TRBD2. V lost 5 bases and J lost 6; bases outside the gene matches: 11. CDR3 length: 16 amino acids. CDR1 is LNHDA and CDR2 is SQIVND in the germline V gene (reference sequence). In nucleotides, the CDR3 is TGTGCCAGTAGTCCCGAGCGGGGGGCGGGCGCCAATGAGCAGTTCTTC. This sequence encodes CASSPERGAGANEQFF.

The chain uses TRBV28 and TRBJ2-7; perhaps D is TRBD1 or TRBD2 (6 bases each). Trimming took off 6 bases at V and 5 bases at J, with 14 bases between the two ends. Looked up from germline, CDR1 is MDHEN and CDR2 is SYDVKM. The CDR3 loop spans 13 amino acids. In DNA, the CDR3 is TGTGCCAGCAGGGCAACCGGGGGCCACGAGCAGTACTTC. This encodes CASRATGGHEQYF. Complete variable domain (other parts from reference TRBV28 and TRBJ2-7): DVKVTQSSRYLVKRTGEKVFLECVQDMDHENMFWYRQDPGLGLRLIYFSYDVKMKEKGDIPEGYSVSREKKERFSLILESASTNQTSMYLCASRATGGHEQYFGPGTRLTVT.

The gene calls are TRBV7-3 and TRBJ2-1, with 9 bases lining up with TRBD2. V was pared by 3 bases and J by 3 bases, with 3 bases of the junction left unmatched. The CDR3 has 15 amino acids. Germline loops: CDR1 SGHTA, CDR2 FQGTGA. As DNA, the CDR3 is TGTGCCAGCAGCTTCGCTAGCGGGGACTACAATGAGCAGTTCTTC. This gives the protein CASSFASGDYNEQFF.

This clone is labeled medium-sized (0.01 to 0.1%). The chain uses TRBV7-9 and TRBJ1-2, with D hard to call. CDR1 is SEHNR, CDR2 FQNEAQ, per germline (reference sequence). Trimming removed 1 base from V and 2 bases from J, with 5 bases in between. The CDR3 is 13 amino acids. CDR3 sequence (DNA): TGTGCCAGCAGCTTAGGAGAGAACTATGGCTACACCTTC. Translation gives CASSLGENYGYTF.